This is a list of T cell receptor beta chains from one sample in a study of CD8 T cell repertoires and HIV-1 epitope variants. No cognate antigen is known for these TCRs. Clones were sequenced by immunoSEQ multiplex PCR, and TCRdb holds only the in-frame ones, with some missing. The sample has thousands of clones; under 65% are singletons. The material sequenced was cultured CD8+ T cells derived from PBMCs. Receptors originate from a male donor with HIV. Each CDR3 is given with its conserved first and last residue. The order of the fields is D gene, CDR3 length, J gene, V gene, clone size, CDR3 DNA, CDR3 protein. The D gene is left open where the match is weak. For some rows the clone size is stated as once, few or many, or as a class when expanded; others skip it.

TRBD2 14 TRBJ2-7 TRBV4-1 - TGCGCCAGCAGCCAGCCGGGGGGGAGGTACGAGCAGTACTTC CASSQPGGRYEQYF
TRBD2 19 TRBJ2-3 TRBV7-8 - TGTGCCAGCAGCTTAGACGCTAGCGGGAGGGCCGTAGACACAGATACGCAGTATTTT CASSLDASGRAVDTDTQYF
- 13 TRBJ2-1 TRBV6-5 - TGTGCCAGCAGGGACAGCTCCTACAATGAGCAGTTCTTC CASRDSSYNEQFF
TRBD1 18 TRBJ1-2 TRBV10-3 - TGTGCCATCAGTGATATCCTCGGACAGGGGAAGAAGGACTATGGCTACACCTTC CAISDILGQGKKDYGYTF
TRBD2 15 TRBJ2-1 TRBV9 - TGTGCCAGCAGCGTAGAGGGCGGGAGGAGGGGTGAGCAGTTCTTC CASSVEGGRRGEQFF
TRBD2 14 TRBJ2-1 TRBV7-8 - TGTGCCAGCAGCTTACTAGCGGGGGACAATGAGCAGTTCTTC CASSLLAGDNEQFF
- 14 TRBJ1-1 TRBV16 few TGTGCCAGCAGCCATACCACAGGGAACACTGAAGCTTTCTTT CASSHTTGNTEAFF
- 14 TRBJ2-1 TRBV27 few TGTGCCAGCAGTTTAGGGGACTCGTACAATGAGCAGTTCTTC CASSLGDSYNEQFF
- 12 TRBJ2-3 TRBV29-1 - TGCAGCGTTTCCAGGATCGCAGATACGCAGTATTTT CSVSRIADTQYF
- 14 TRBJ1-6 TRBV18 - TGTGCCAGCTCACCCACAGGGAATAATTCACCCCTCCACTTT CASSPTGNNSPLHF
- 13 TRBJ2-3 TRBV7-6 - TGTGCCAGCAGCTGGGGCGGGGTGGATACGCAGTATTTT CASSWGGVDTQYF
- 14 TRBJ1-2 TRBV27 few TGTGCCAGCAGTTTCTGGCCTCTGTCTGACGGCTACACCTTC CASSFWPLSDGYTF